This T cell receptor (beta chain) was recorded in a study of Graves' ophthalmopathy and Graves' hyperthyroidism. The sequenced template was RNA, covering the TCR beta CDR3 region. After a first-round RT-PCR with HTBI primers, a second-round multiplex PCR was run. TCRdb passed the multiplex PCR reads through MiXCR, listing each CDR3 protein once. This repertoire shows around 1.1 million distinct CDR3 sequences, about 35% found once; its top ten account for around 10%. There are a few counts of this clonotype. Trimming stripped 2 bases from V and 3 bases from J, with 8 bases between. The CDR3 runs to 13 residues.

This clonotype was obtained from an adult man with Graves' hyperthyroidism. Sequenced input: peripheral blood or thyroid tissue (not recorded which). The V and J genes are TRBV12-3 or TRBV12-4 and TRBJ2-7; D is uncertain. Here the CDR3 reads CASSLQLDYEQYF. The CDR3 DNA sequence: TGTGCCAGCAGTTTACAGTTAGACTACGAGCAGTACTTC.